The subject of this entry is one TCR beta chain. The antigen remains undetermined. The CDR3 consists of 15 residues. CDR1 and CDR2 (germline): KGHSH, LQKENI. V was clipped by 5 bases and J by 0 bases, with 13 bases between them. This sample was included in a study of CD8+ T cells in alopecia areata. Points from the study as a whole: Patients shared TCRs less clearly than mice did, possibly for HLA-related reasons.

Alopecia areata patients had lesional scalp punch biopsies and peripheral blood taken from them. cDNA reverse transcribed from extracted RNA served as the sequencing template. Some clones are missing from TCRdb's copy, which holds only in-frame ones; the method was immunoSEQ multiplex PCR. Among over 200,000 clones listed, about three fifths were seen once. The receptor was derived from a human donor with alopecia areata. This chain connects TRBV18 to TRBJ1-2, with a tentative D call TRBD1 (5 bases). The specimen was CD4+ T cells sorted from blood, collected at week 0. CDR3 protein: CASSTQDPANYGYTF. The CDR3 DNA reads as TGTGCCAGCTCAACACAGGACCCAGCTAACTATGGCTACACCTTC.